A single count supports the clone carrying this T cell receptor beta chain. Clones were read by immunoSEQ multiplex PCR, and TCRdb kept only the in-frame ones, dropping some. Here the sample spans fewer than 350,000 clones, around nine tenths being singletons. This entry comes from a study of shared clonotypes between healthy human individuals. The sequence came from a man younger than 30 in good health. The material sequenced was memory CD8+ T cells sorted from blood. The subset here: CD45RO+ cells pooled with CCR7-negative TemRA cells.

The chain's CDR3 is CASSRPGSSYEQYF. As DNA, the CDR3 is TGTGCCAGCAGCCGCCCTGGGAGCTCCTACGAGCAGTACTTC. The chain links TRBV28 to TRBJ2-7; a possible D gene is TRBD2 (5 bases). Germline CDR1 and CDR2: MDHEN and SYDVKM. V gave up 6 bases and J gave up 0 bases, with 12 bases separating them. This CDR3 comprises 14 residues.